This TCR beta chain was identified during a study of cytomegalovirus exposure and HLA in healthy donors (dated by TCRdb to 2017 to 2019). For the wider study: An earlier analysis of approximately 600 of the donors reported about 250 Gb of sequence data and around 110 million unique TCR beta sequences from 190 million or so T cells. HLA typing included class I and class II loci at four-digit resolution. In an earlier analysis of about 590 of the donors, high-throughput TCR beta sequencing was used to judge whether each TCR beta V gene segment behaved as functional or pseudogenic. The later analysis used no new phenotypic data to find candidate immune exposures, relying instead on TCR beta sequences and their occurrence across donors. Of the approximately 400 genotyped donors, around 81% fell in the genetic ancestry cluster associated with self-reported Caucasian donors. Across under 500 genotyped donors of the cohort, an average of roughly 250,000 unique TCR beta nucleotide sequences per donor were sequenced, and 15% to 20% of those sequences were non-productive. Using immunosequencing, the study profiled T cell repertoires from 550 to 750 subjects and related those repertoires to cytomegalovirus serostatus. High-throughput TCR immunosequencing, statistical association of individual TCRs with disease status, and machine learning were combined to predict cytomegalovirus infection status. A later analysis re-analyzed previously published TCR beta repertoires from 600 to 850 donors and added high-resolution HLA genotyping to study TCR occurrence patterns. A separate validation cohort of approximately 120 different subjects was used in addition to the 666-subject first cohort. Typing coverage varied by locus: roughly 620-640 donors for A, B, C, DRB1 and DQB1; roughly 520 for DQA1; approximately 610 for DPA1; roughly 470 for DPB1. The study aimed to test whether cataloging public T cell receptors could reveal signatures of past pathogen exposure. A handful of DR-DQ haplotypes were handled as single units for association and clustering because linkage in the cohort was strong. In a later genetic analysis, genome-wide SNP genotypes for about three fifths of the roughly 670 donors were used, and that subset was treated as a discovery cohort. Around 300 gigabases of sequencing data and approximately 84 million unique TCR sequences were included in an early release covering over 600 HLA-typed donors. Alongside the repertoire data, information on donor age, sex, ethnicity and CMV serostatus was compiled. Every repertoire in the discovery cohort had been generated on one and the same sequencing platform.

Relative to germline, V is 8 bases shorter and J is 3 bases shorter, with 7 bases between their ends. The CDR3 covers 11 residues, taking in both the cysteine and the phenylalanine. Of all the DNA, just the CDR3 is kept, 33 bases in frame from base 1. CDR1 WNHNN and CDR2 SYGVQD are derived from the germline V gene (reference sequence). Details on this clone: It lacks a known antigen.

The cohort was made up of 666 healthy bone marrow donors. At the time of sampling, all cohort members were nominally healthy, though unrecorded immune exposures were likely present. The donor tested CMV seronegative and was one of the 352 seronegative cohort members. A peripheral blood sample was collected from each donor, and TCR beta sequencing was performed on peripheral blood mononuclear cells. The Qiagen DNeasy Blood Extraction Kit was used to extract genomic DNA from the blood cell samples. Summary of the overall study and its limitations: The sequencing pipeline was judged likely to have produced a cluster of highly shared sequence variants as a technical artifact. Compared with equally common non-associated chains, HLA-associated TCR beta chains in a later analysis were more clonally expanded and had lower generation probabilities. The only immune exposure information available for the cohort was CMV serostatus. Because HLA typing was missing for some donors at each locus, association tests included only the typed subset. The classifier was reported to diagnose cytomegalovirus status with high specificity and sensitivity in both the original and validation cohorts. Roughly uniform sequencing depth across donors was assumed in presence/absence analyses, although this assumption may not hold. Three of the identified cytomegalovirus-associated TCR beta chains were confirmed in vitro to be specific for cytomegalovirus antigens. According to the authors, the approach could potentially be generalized to other disease states and immunological phenotypes. According to a later analysis, parvovirus B19, influenza, CMV and Epstein-Barr virus appeared linked to several top co-occurrence clusters. In a later analysis, about 16,000 TCR beta sequences were associated with specific HLA alleles at a false discovery rate of 0.05. The study listed 164 TCR beta chains as associated with cytomegalovirus. Broadly in line with IMGT annotations, most TCR beta V segments showed up in productive rearrangements about 90% or about 30% of the time in an earlier analysis of approximately 640 of the donors. A further reported finding was that TCR beta sequences accurately predicted the HLA-A and HLA-B alleles for most subjects in the first cohort. Strong co-occurrence of HLA alleles, especially DR and DQ, made assigning TCR associations to individual alleles difficult. Some IMGT-functional V segments, including TRBV6-2 and TRBV6-3, could not be distinguished by the 87-base-pair reads and were therefore excluded. In a later analysis, TCR association rates were found to vary across HLA loci, with the most associated TCRs seen for DRB1 alleles and the fewest for HLA-C alleles. Correlated functional status among segregating V segments might be attributable to linkage disequilibrium, but an unknown experimental factor could not be ruled out. In a later analysis, most CMV-associated TCR beta chains were found to appear HLA-restricted, with HLA associations seemingly driven largely by CMV exposure. The earlier analysis of almost 600 of the donors excluded some 15 rarely observed V segments, including chromosome 9 orphons, because counts were too low. In a later genetic analysis, fewer N-insertions in productive TCRs were reported among donors in an Asian-associated ancestry cluster than the roughly 640-donor mean. While some public TCRs were present in many individuals, most TCR sequences turned up only very rarely across donors. In a later genetic analysis, a missense DCLRE1C variant was associated with V-gene and J-gene trimming of TCR beta chains, and the association was replicated in an independent cohort. The cohort was sequenced for TCR beta chains only, and without alpha or paired-chain data the features that could be detected were limited.

Library method: the immunoSEQ multiplex PCR assay. The multiplex PCR relied on a mix of 60 forward primers for TCR Vbeta segments and 13 reverse primers for TCR Jbeta segments. Amplification of the CDR3 region of rearranged TCR beta genes was performed with a multiplex PCR assay on genomic DNA. On the Illumina HiSeq System, the amplified TCR beta libraries were sequenced as 87-base-pair reads. The authors' pipeline ran thus. A later analysis counted around 72 million unique TCR beta chains across the 666 repertoires, and around 12 million of these chains were shared by at least two donors. Raw reads were error-corrected and collapsed into unique sequences by a nearest-neighbor algorithm in which closely related sequences were merged to remove PCR and sequencing errors. Alignment of CDR3 sequences to IMGT reference sequences was used to assign V, D and J gene segments. Each retained sequence needed at least a six-nucleotide match to both a V gene segment and a J gene segment. Rearrangements were called productive when the CDR3 lacked stop codons and stayed in frame with V and J; all others were non-productive. Following IMGT convention, CDR3 was defined as the stretch from the second conserved V-encoded cysteine to the conserved J-encoded phenylalanine. The earlier analysis of 550 to 650 of the donors excluded any sequence lacking an unambiguous match to a single V gene segment. An earlier analysis of a few hundred of the donors called V segments functional above 56.7% productive rearrangements and segregating when the between-donor standard deviation exceeded 5%. A statistical classification framework was built for diagnosing cytomegalovirus status from the catalog of TCR beta chain sequences. In a later analysis, TCR nucleotide sequences were compared against IMGT/GENE-DB human TR gene sequences so that V and J genes could be assigned. In a later analysis, CDR3 sequences and most-parsimonious VDJ recombination scenarios were assigned using the TCRdist pipeline. In a later analysis, each TCR beta chain was defined by its CDR3 amino acid sequence together with its V-gene family, and reads without a unique V-gene family were excluded. A later analysis removed several hundred highly shared, low-generation-probability nucleotide sequences to deal with suspected cross-contamination and a sequencing artifact. For each public chain, a later analysis derived a clonal expansion index from normalized ranks of inferred template counts within each repertoire. In a later analysis, generation probabilities were computed using a VDJ recombination model fitted to out-of-frame rearrangements, and the results were checked against IGoR. In a later analysis, TCR-TCR, TCR-HLA and TCR-CMV co-occurrence was scored with hypergeometric tests, and a repertoire-size bias correction was applied to TCR pairs. In a later analysis, false discovery rates were estimated by permuting HLA or CMV assignments 20 times. A later analysis grouped co-occurring TCRs with DBSCAN, adding TCRdist sequence similarity when clustering within HLA-allele-positive subsets. For co-occurrence clustering, repertoires with fewer than 30,000 or more than 120,000 public chains were excluded, along with roughly 5 repertoires with anomalous nucleotide sharing. In its TCRdb copy, this immuneACCESS table keeps in-frame sequences only and misses some clones. Where compared with another copy, unresolved V genes explain less than half of these, and the others have no known cause. The V and J calls and clone size were taken over from that table, and D and trimming were inferred from the DNA. For this sample, the table gives under 130,000 clones. The top ten clones comprise under 0.7% of the sample.

This sequence originates from a man in his fifties in good health and CMV-seronegative. The source material was PBMCs. Recombination joined TRBV10-1 with TRBJ1-2; the D gene identity is not certain. The CDR3 loop reads CASSGDYGYTF. The nucleotides read TGCGCCAGCTCCGGGGACTATGGCTACACCTTC.